What follows are 21 T cell receptor beta chains derived from one specimen sequenced in a study of cytomegalovirus exposure and HLA in healthy donors. The study ran its PCR with 60 Vbeta and 13 Jbeta primers. Libraries were prepared by immunoSEQ multiplex PCR; TCRdb keeps only in-frame clonotypes and omits some of them. Of about 130,000 clones listed, 80% were seen once; the top ten hold more than 4.5%. The source material was PBMCs. The receptor set was obtained from a man aged 25 to 40 in good health.

This clone was seen just once. This chain joins TRBV9 and TRBJ2-5; TRBD2 aligns across 8 bases. Germline V gene sequence: CDR1 SGDLS, CDR2 YYNGEE. Unmatched junction bases numbered 5, after V lost 4 bases and J lost 3 bases. The CDR3 runs to 14 residues. In DNA form, the CDR3 reads TGTGCCAGCAGCCCCGGGGGGGCGGAAGAGACCCAGTACTTC. Translated, it gives CASSPGGAEETQYF.

This clone was counted a few times. The J gene is TRBJ2-1, the V gene TRBV29-1; 10 nucleotides line up with TRBD2. Looked up from germline, CDR1 is SQVTM and CDR2 is ANQGSEA. Trimming cost V 4 bases and J 8 bases; bases outside gene matches: 11. There are 15 residues in the CDR3. The CDR3 loop reads CSVALGLAGVYEQFF. The CDR3 DNA is TGCAGCGTTGCCCTGGGGCTAGCGGGAGTCTATGAGCAGTTCTTC.

About this clone: A junction boundary mismatches the germline segment, possibly from a read error. The chain employs TRBV2 and TRBJ1-4, with a weak D call TRBD1 (6 bases). Germline CDR1 is SNHLY and CDR2 is FYNNEI. The CDR3 is 14 amino acids. The CDR3 reads CAGSATGFNEKLFF. The CDR3 DNA follows: TGTGCCGGCAGTGCGACAGGTTTTAATGAAAAACTGTTTTTT.

The chain has TRBV19 and TRBJ2-3, with D tentatively TRBD2 (6 bases). The CDR3 has 13 amino acids. CDR1 and CDR2 (germline): LNHDA, SQIVND (reference sequence). V lost 8 bases and J lost 0, with 9 bases in between. CDR3 region: CASAGISTDTQYF. The DNA of the CDR3 is TGTGCCAGTGCGGGGATCAGCACAGATACGCAGTATTTT.

The chain has TRBV7-6 and TRBJ2-5; D unclear. Germline CDR1 SGHVS, CDR2 FNYEAQ. The CDR3 covers 14 residues. Trimming took off 1 base at V and 3 bases at J, with 9 bases between the two ends. In DNA form, the CDR3 reads TGTGCCAGCAGCTTAGTTGGCTTAAAAGAGACCCAGTACTTC. It is translated as CASSLVGLKETQYF.

The chain employs TRBV7-9 and TRBJ1-1; D is perhaps TRBD1 (5 bases). Trimming shortened V by 1 base and J by 8 bases, and 14 bases separated the two germline ends. Per the germline V gene, CDR1 is SEHNR and CDR2 is FQNEAQ (reference sequence). CDR3 size: 14 residues. CDR3 amino acids: CASSLGTRTVEAFF. The CDR3, as DNA: TGTGCCAGCAGCTTAGGGACACGCACGGTGGAAGCTTTCTTT.

The chain carries TRBV7-9 and TRBJ2-5, with 7 bases identical to TRBD2. V trimming: 0 bases; J trimming: 5 bases; junction bases outside the gene matches: 6. This CDR3 comprises 15 residues. In germline, CDR1 is SEHNR, CDR2 FQNEAQ (reference sequence). The CDR3 DNA reads as TGTGCCAGCAGCTTAGCGGGAGGGCCTTTCGAGACCCAGTACTTC. Translated, it gives CASSLAGGPFETQYF.

The rearrangement joins TRBV14 to TRBJ2-5; TRBD2 might be the D (5 bases). Germline-derived CDR1 and CDR2 are SGHDN and FVKESK. This CDR3 has 14 amino acids. Deletions cut 4 bases from V and 5 bases from J, with 14 bases between. CDR3 DNA sequence: TGTGCCAGCAGCCGCCGGTGGACGGGGGAGACCCAGTACTTC. Translating gives CASSRRWTGETQYF.

V and J are TRBV29-1 and TRBJ2-7; perhaps TRBD1 as D (6 bases). The CDR3 has 11 residues. Germline V gene lookup returns CDR1 SQVTM and CDR2 ANQGSEA. V was pared by 7 bases and J by 5 bases, with 12 bases between. The CDR3: CSAIQGHEQYF. In nucleotides, the CDR3 is TGCAGCGCGATACAGGGCCACGAGCAGTACTTC.

The chain has TRBV12-5 and TRBJ2-1, with D possibly TRBD1 on 6 matching bases. The V end was cut by 6 bases, the J end by 6 bases, with 18 bases between. CDR1 is LGHNT and CDR2 is FRNRAP in the germline V gene. This CDR3 region has 15 residues. In DNA, the CDR3 is TGTGCTAGTGGACAAGTTTGGGACATAAGCAATGAGCAGTTCTTC. It codes for CASGQVWDISNEQFF.

The J gene is TRBJ2-5, the V gene TRBV5-1, with 9 bases that match TRBD2. This CDR3 spans 17 amino acids. After removal of 0 bases from V and 1 base from J, the junction contained 7 bases not matched to a gene. CDR1 is SGHRS and CDR2 is YFSETQ in the germline V gene. CDR3 loop: CASSLAPSGIRQETQYF. The CDR3 DNA follows: TGCGCCAGCAGCTTGGCCCCTAGCGGGATACGCCAAGAGACCCAGTACTTC.

The rearrangement uses TRBV7-2 and TRBJ1-4; TRBD1 is a possible D gene (5 bases). The CDR3 extends over 15 amino acids. The germline gives CDR1 SGHTA, CDR2 FQGNSA. Trimming pared 5 bases from V and 6 bases from J, leaving 16 bases between. CDR3 nucleotides: TGTGCCAGCAGCCCTGCACGGGGGAGGCATGAAAAACTGTTTTTT. Amino acid sequence: CASSPARGRHEKLFF.

The J gene is TRBJ2-3, the V gene TRBV27; TRBD1 matches at 10 bases. J lost 0 bases, V lost 6 bases, and 6 bases had no gene match. Germline V CDR1 and CDR2: MNHEY, SMNVEV (reference sequence). The CDR3 totals 16 residues. This CDR3 reads CASRTGTGASTDTQYF. The CDR3 coding sequence is TGTGCCAGCAGAACCGGGACAGGGGCTAGCACAGATACGCAGTATTTT.

This clone has a single count. This chain joins TRBV25-1 and TRBJ2-6, with D unresolved. Per the germline V gene, CDR1 is MGHDK and CDR2 is SYGVNS. The ends were cut back, 3 bases at V and 4 bases at J, with 13 bases in the middle. There are 16 residues in the CDR3. CDR3 amino acids: CASSDSALRGANVLTF. The CDR3 nucleotides read TGTGCCAGCAGTGACAGTGCCCTGCGGGGGGCCAACGTCCTGACTTTC.

This chain connects TRBV7-9 to TRBJ2-1, with 7 bases matching TRBD2. The germline V gene has CDR1 SEHNR and CDR2 FQNEAQ (reference sequence). After removal of 6 bases from V and 9 bases from J, the junction contained 2 bases not matched to a gene. This CDR3 region has 11 residues. The CDR3 sequence is CASRREFEQFF. CDR3 DNA sequence: TGTGCCAGCAGGCGGGAGTTTGAGCAGTTCTTC.

J is TRBJ2-7 and V is TRBV11-1; tentatively, D is TRBD2 (5 bases). V was pared by 5 bases and J by 2 bases, with 16 bases between. CDR3 length equals 15 residues. From germline, CDR1 is SGHAT and CDR2 FQDESV (reference sequence). In DNA form, the CDR3 reads TGTGCCAGCAGCCCGCGTCCGGGGATGACCTACGAGCAGTACTTC. Translating it yields CASSPRPGMTYEQYF.

V usage is TRBV5-4 and J usage is TRBJ1-4; tentative D call: TRBD1 (5 bases). V gave up 3 bases and J gave up 7 bases, with 10 bases separating them. Per germline, CDR1 SGHNT and CDR2 YYREEE (reference sequence). This CDR3 is 13 amino acids long. The CDR3, as DNA: TGTGCCAGCAGCTCTGACCAGGGTGAAAAACTGTTTTTT. This translates into CASSSDQGEKLFF. Full variable domain (missing parts from reference TRBV5-4 and TRBJ1-4): ETGVTQSPTHLIKTRGQQVTLRCSSQSGHNTVSWYQQALGQGPQFIFQYYREEENGRGNFPPRFSGLQFPNYSSELNVNALELDDSALYLCASSSDQGEKLFFGSGTQLSVL.

This clone was seen more than once but under ten times. The J gene is TRBJ2-7, the V gene TRBV5-1; 10 bases fit TRBD1. Trimming cost V 5 bases and J 3 bases; bases outside gene matches: 5. There are 14 residues in the CDR3. From germline, CDR1 is SGHRS and CDR2 YFSETQ. CDR3 nucleotides: TGCGCCAGCAGTCCGGGACAGGGGCACTACGAGCAGTACTTC. Translating gives CASSPGQGHYEQYF.

The chain carries TRBV9 and TRBJ2-3; D is ambiguous. This CDR3 is built from 15 residues. Germline V gene sequence: CDR1 SGDLS, CDR2 YYNGEE. V lost 3 bases to trimming and J lost 0 bases, with 11 bases between them. CDR3 loop: CASSAPRYSTDTQYF. CDR3 DNA: TGTGCCAGCAGCGCCCCCCGGTACAGCACAGATACGCAGTATTTT.

The chain carries TRBV9 and TRBJ2-1; 10 bases fit TRBD2. V lost 6 bases and J lost 8; bases outside the gene matches: 8. The length of the CDR3 is 14 residues. The germline V gene encodes CDR1 SGDLS and CDR2 YYNGEE. In nucleotides, the CDR3 is TGTGCCAGCACCCCTAGCGGGAGTGCCGATGAGCAGTTCTTC. Translation: CASTPSGSADEQFF.

The V and J genes are TRBV5-4 and TRBJ2-1; TRBD1 is a possible D gene (6 bases). This CDR3 is 17 amino acids long. CDR1 is SGHNT, CDR2 YYREEE, per germline (reference sequence). Trimming pared 0 bases from V and 4 bases from J, leaving 17 bases between. CDR3 in amino acids: CASSLDARKGVYNEQFF. The CDR3 coding sequence is TGTGCCAGCAGCTTGGACGCTCGGAAGGGGGTATACAATGAGCAGTTCTTC.